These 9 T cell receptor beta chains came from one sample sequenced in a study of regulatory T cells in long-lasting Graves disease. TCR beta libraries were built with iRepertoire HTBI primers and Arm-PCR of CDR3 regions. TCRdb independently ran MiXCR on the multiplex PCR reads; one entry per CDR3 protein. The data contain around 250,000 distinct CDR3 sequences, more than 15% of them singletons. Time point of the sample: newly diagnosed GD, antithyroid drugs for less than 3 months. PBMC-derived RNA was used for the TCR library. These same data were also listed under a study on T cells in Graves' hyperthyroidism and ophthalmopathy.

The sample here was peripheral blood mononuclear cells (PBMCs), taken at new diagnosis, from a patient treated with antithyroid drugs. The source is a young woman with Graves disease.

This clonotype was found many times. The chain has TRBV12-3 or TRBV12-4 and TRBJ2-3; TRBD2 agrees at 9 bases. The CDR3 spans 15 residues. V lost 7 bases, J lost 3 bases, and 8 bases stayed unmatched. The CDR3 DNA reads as TGTGCCAGCACCCTCGCGGGGGGGAAGACAGATACGCAGTATTTT. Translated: CASTLAGGKTDTQYF.

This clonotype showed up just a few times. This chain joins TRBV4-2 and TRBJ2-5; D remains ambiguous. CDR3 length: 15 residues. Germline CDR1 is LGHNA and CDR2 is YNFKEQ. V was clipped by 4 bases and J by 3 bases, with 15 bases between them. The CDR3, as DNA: TGTGCCAGCAGCCCGAGTGGGTCGGCGGAAGAGACCCAGTACTTC. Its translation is CASSPSGSAEETQYF.

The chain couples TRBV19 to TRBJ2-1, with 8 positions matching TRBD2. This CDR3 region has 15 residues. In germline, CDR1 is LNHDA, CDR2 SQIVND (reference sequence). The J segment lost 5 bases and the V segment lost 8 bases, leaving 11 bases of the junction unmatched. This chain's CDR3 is CASGVAAGGHNEQFF. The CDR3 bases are TGTGCCAGTGGGGTCGCGGCGGGGGGCCACAATGAGCAGTTCTTC.

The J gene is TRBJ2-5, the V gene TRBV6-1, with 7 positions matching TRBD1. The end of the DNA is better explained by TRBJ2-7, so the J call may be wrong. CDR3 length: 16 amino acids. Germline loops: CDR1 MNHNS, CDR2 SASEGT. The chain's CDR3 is CASSLQAGTVSYEQYF. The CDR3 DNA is TGTGCCAGCAGTCTGCAGGCCGGGACAGTATCCTACGAGCAGTACTTC.

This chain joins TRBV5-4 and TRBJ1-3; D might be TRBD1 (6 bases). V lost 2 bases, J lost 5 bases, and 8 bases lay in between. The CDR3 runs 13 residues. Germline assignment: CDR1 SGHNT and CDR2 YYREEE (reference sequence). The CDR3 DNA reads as TGTGCCAGCAGCTTCGGGGACAGAAACACCATATATTTT. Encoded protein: CASSFGDRNTIYF.

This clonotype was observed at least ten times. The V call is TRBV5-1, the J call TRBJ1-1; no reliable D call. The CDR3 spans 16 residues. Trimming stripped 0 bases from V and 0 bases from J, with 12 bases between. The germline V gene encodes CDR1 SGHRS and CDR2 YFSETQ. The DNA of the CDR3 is TGCGCCAGCAGCTTGGCTGCAGCTCCAATGAACACTGAAGCTTTCTTT. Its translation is CASSLAAAPMNTEAFF.

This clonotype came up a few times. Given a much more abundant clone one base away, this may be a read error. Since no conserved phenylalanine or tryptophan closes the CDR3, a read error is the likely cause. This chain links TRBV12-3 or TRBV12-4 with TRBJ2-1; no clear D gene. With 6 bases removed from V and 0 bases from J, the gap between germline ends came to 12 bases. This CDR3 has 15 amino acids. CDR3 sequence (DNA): TGTGCCAGCAGCCAAATCTATAGCTCCTACAATGAGCAGTTCCTC. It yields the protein CASSQIYSSYNEQFL.

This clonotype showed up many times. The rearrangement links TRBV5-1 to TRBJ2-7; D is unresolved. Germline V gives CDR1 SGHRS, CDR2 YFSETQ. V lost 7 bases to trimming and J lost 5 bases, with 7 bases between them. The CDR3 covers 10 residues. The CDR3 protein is CASPGNEQYF. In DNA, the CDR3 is TGCGCCAGCCCCGGCAACGAGCAGTACTTC.

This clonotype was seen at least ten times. CDR3 DNA: TGTGCCAGCGAGACTACAGGGGGCAACACTGAAGCTTTCTTT. Its translation: CASETTGGNTEAFF. This chain links TRBV6-1 with TRBJ1-1; TRBD1 agrees at 9 bases. The V gene's germline CDR1 is MNHNS and CDR2 SASEGT. This CDR3 region has 14 residues. The V gene end was trimmed by 8 bases and the J gene end by 2 bases; junction bases not matched to a gene: 6.